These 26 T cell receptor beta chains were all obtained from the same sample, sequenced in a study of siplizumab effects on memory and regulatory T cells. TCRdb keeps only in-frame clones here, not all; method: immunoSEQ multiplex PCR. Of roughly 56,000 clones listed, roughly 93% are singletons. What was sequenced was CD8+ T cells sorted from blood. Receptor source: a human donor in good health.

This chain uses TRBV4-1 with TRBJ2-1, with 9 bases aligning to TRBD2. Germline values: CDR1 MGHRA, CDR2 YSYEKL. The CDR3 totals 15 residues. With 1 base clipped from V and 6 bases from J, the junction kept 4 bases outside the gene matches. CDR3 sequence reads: CASSQGAGGSNEQFF. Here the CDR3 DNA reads TGCGCCAGCAGCCAAGGAGCGGGAGGATCCAATGAGCAGTTCTTC.

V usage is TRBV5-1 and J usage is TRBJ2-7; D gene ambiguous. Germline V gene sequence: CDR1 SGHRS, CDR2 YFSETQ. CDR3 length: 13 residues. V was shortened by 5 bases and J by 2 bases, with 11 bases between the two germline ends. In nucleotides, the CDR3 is TGCGCCAGCAGTTTTGCTGGGGCCTACGAGCAGTACTTC. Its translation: CASSFAGAYEQYF.

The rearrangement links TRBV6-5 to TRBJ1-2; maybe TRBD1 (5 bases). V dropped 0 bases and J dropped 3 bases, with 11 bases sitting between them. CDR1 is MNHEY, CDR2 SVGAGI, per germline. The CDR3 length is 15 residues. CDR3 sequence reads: CASSYSGGSYYGYTF. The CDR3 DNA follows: TGTGCCAGCAGTTACTCGGGGGGGTCCTACTATGGCTACACCTTC.

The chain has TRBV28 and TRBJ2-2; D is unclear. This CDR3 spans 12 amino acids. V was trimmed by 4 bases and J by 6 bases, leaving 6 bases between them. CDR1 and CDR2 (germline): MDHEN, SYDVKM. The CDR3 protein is CASSSTSGELFF. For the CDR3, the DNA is TGTGCCAGCAGTTCCACCTCCGGGGAGCTGTTTTTT.

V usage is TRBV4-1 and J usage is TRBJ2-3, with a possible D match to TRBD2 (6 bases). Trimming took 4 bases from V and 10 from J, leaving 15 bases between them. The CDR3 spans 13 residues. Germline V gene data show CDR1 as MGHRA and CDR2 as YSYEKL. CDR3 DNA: TGCGCCAGCAGCCCCCAATCGGCGGGATCGCAGTATTTT. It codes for CASSPQSAGSQYF.

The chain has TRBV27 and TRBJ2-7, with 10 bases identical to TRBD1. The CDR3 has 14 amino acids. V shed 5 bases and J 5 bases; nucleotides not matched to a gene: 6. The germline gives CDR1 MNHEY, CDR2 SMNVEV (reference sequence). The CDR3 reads CASSPTTGGDEQYF. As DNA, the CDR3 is TGTGCCAGCAGTCCTACGACAGGGGGCGACGAGCAGTACTTC.

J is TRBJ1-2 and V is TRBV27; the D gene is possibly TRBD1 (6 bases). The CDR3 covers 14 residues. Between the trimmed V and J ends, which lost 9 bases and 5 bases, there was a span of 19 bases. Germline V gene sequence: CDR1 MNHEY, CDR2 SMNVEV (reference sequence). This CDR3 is CASTSTAGDYGYTF. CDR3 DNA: TGTGCCAGTACATCAACGGCAGGGGATTATGGCTACACCTTC.

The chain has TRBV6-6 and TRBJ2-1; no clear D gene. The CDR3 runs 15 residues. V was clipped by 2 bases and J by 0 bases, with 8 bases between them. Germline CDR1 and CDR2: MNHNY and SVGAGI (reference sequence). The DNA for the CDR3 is TGTGCCAGCAGTTACGCCGTGAGCTCCTACAATGAGCAGTTCTTC. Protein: CASSYAVSSYNEQFF.

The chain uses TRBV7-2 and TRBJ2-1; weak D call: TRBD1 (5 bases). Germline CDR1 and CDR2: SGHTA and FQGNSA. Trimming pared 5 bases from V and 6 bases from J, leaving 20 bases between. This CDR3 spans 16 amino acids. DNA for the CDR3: TGTGCCAGCAGCGTCAGGCTGCTAGGGGTCTCCAATGAGCAGTTCTTC. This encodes CASSVRLLGVSNEQFF.

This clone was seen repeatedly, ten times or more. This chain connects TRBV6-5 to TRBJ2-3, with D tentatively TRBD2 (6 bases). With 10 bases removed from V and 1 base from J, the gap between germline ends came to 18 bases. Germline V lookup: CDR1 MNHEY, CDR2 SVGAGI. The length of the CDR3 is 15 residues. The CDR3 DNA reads TGTGCCAAGACCGGAGGGCCGTCTGGCACAGATACGCAGTATTTT. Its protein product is CAKTGGPSGTDTQYF.

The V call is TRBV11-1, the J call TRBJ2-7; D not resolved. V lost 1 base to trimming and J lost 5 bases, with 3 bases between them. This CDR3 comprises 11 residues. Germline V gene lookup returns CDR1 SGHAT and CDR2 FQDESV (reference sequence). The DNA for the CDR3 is TGTGCCAGCAGCTTAGTAGACGAGCAGTACTTC. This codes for CASSLVDEQYF.

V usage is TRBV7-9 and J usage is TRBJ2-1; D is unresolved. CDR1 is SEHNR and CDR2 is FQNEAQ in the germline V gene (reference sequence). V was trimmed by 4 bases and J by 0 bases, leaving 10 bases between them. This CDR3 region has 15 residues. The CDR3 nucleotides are TGTGCCAGCAGCTCACACAAGAGCTCCTACAATGAGCAGTTCTTC. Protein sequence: CASSSHKSSYNEQFF.

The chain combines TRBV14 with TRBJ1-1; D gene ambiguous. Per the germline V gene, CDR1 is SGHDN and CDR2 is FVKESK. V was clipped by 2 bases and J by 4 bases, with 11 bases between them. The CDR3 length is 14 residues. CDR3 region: CASSQRPRRTEAFF. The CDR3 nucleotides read TGTGCCAGCAGCCAACGGCCGCGCCGCACTGAAGCTTTCTTT.

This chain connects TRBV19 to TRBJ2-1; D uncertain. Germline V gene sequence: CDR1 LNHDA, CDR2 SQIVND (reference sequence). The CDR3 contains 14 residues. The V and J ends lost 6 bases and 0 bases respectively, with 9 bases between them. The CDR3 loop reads CASSLADSYNEQFF. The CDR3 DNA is TGTGCCAGTAGCTTGGCGGACTCCTACAATGAGCAGTTCTTC.

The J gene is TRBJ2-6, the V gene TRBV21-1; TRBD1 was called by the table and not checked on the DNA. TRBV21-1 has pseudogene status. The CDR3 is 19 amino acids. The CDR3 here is CASSKPPGQGYSGANVLTF. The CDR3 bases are TGTGCCAGCAGCAAACCCCCGGGACAGGGGTACTCTGGGGCCAACGTCCTGACTTTC.

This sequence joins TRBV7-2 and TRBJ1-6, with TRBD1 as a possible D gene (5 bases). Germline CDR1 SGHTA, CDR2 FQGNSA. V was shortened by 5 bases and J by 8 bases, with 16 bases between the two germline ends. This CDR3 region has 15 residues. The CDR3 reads CASSNPGGVDSPLHF. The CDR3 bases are TGTGCCAGCAGCAACCCGGGAGGGGTGGATTCACCCCTCCACTTT. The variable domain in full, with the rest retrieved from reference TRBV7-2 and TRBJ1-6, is GAGVSQSPSNKVTEKGKDVELRCDPISGHTALYWYRQSLGQGLEFLIYFQGNSAPDKSGLPSDRFSAERTGGSVSTLTIQRTQQEDSAVYLCASSNPGGVDSPLHFGNGTRLTVT.

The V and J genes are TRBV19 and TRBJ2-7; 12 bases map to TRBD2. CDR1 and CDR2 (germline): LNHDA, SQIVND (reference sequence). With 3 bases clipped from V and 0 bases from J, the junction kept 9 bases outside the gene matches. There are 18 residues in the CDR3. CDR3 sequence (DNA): TGTGCCAGTAGTATTGCTAGCGGGAGGGCCCTTCTCTCCTACGAGCAGTACTTC. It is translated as CASSIASGRALLSYEQYF.

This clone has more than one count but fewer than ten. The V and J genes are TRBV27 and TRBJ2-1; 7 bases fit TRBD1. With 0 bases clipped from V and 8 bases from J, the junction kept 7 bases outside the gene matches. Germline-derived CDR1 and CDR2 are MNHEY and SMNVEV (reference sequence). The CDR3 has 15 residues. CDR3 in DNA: TGTGCCAGCAGTTTATCAGGGGGCGCGGTGGATGAGCAGTTCTTC. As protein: CASSLSGGAVDEQFF.

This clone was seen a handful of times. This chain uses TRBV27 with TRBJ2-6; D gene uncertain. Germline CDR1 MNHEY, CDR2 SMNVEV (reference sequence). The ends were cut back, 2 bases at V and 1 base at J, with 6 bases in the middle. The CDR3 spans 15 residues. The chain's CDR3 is CASSLAPSGANVLTF. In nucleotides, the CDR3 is TGTGCCAGCAGTTTAGCCCCGTCTGGGGCCAACGTCCTGACTTTC.

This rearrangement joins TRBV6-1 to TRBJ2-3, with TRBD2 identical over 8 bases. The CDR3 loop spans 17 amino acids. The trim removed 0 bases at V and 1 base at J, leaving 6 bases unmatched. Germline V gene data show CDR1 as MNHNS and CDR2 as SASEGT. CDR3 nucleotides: TGTGCCAGCAGTGAAGCCCCCGGGACTAGGGGCACAGATACGCAGTATTTT. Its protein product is CASSEAPGTRGTDTQYF.

CDR3 sequence: CASSEQGGDTEAFF. The CDR3 DNA sequence: TGTGCCAGCAGCGAACAGGGAGGGGACACTGAAGCTTTCTTT. This chain uses TRBV5-4 with TRBJ1-1; maybe TRBD1 (6 bases). In germline, CDR1 is SGHNT, CDR2 YYREEE (reference sequence). The CDR3 extends over 14 amino acids. V lost 4 bases to trimming and J lost 3 bases, with 13 bases between them.

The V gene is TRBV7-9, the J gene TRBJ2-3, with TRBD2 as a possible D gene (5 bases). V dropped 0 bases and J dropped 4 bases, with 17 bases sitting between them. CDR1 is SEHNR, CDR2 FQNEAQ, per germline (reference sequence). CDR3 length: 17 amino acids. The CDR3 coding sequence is TGTGCCAGCAGCTTAGCGCTCCCAGCGCGAGCGGCAGATACGCAGTATTTT. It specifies CASSLALPARAADTQYF.

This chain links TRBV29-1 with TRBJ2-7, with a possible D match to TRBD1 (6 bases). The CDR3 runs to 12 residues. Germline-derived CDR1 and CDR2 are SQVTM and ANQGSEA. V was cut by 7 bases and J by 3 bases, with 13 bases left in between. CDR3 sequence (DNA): TGCAGCGCAAGGGACAAGGGCTACGAGCAGTACTTC. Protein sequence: CSARDKGYEQYF.

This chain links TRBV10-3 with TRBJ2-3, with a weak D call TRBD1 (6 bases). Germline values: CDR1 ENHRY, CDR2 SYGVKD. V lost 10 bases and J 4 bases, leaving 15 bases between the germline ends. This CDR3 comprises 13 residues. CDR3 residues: CATRTGWADTQYF. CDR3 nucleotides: TGTGCCACACGAACAGGGTGGGCAGATACGCAGTATTTT.

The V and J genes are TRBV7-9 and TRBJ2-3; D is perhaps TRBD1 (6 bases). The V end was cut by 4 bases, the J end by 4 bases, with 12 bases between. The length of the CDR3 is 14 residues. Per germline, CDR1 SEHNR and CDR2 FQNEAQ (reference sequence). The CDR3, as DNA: TGTGCCAGCAGCTCTCAGGGGAGCCCAGATACGCAGTATTTT. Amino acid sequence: CASSSQGSPDTQYF.

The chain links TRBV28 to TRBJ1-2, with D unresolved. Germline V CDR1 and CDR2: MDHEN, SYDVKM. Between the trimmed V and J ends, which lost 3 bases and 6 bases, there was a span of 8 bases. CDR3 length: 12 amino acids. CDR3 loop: CASSFEGNGYTF. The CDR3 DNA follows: TGTGCCAGCAGTTTCGAGGGAAATGGCTACACCTTC.